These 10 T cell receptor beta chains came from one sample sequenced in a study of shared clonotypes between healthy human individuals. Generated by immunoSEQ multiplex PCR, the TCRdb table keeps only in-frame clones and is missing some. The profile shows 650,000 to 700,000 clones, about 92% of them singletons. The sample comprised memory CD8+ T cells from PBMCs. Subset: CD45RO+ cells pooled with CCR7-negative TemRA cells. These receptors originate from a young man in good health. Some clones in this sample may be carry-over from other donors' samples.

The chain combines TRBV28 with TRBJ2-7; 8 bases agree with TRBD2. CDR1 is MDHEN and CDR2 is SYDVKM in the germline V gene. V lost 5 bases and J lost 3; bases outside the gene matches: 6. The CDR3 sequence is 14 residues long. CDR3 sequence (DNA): TGTGCCAGCAGTATAGCGGGATCCGGCTACGAGCAGTACTTC. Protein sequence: CASSIAGSGYEQYF.

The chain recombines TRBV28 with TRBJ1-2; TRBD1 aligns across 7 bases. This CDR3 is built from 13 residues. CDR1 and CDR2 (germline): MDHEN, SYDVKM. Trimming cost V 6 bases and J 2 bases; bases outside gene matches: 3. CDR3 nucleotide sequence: TGTGCCAGCAGCTCGACAGGGAACTATGGCTACACCTTC. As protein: CASSSTGNYGYTF.

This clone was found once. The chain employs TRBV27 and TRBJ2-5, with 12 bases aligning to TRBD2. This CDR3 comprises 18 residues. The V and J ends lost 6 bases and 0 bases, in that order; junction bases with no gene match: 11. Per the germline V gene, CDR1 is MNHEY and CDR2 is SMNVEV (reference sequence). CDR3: CASSAGLAGSRNQETQYF. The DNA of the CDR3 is TGTGCCAGCAGCGCCGGACTAGCGGGATCGAGGAACCAAGAGACCCAGTACTTC.

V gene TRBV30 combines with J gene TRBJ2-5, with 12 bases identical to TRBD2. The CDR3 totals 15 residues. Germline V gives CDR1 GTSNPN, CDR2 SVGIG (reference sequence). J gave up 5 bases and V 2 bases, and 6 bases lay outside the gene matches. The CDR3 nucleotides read TGTGCCTGGAGTCTAGCGGGAGGGCCTAGGGAGACCCAGTACTTC. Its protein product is CAWSLAGGPRETQYF.

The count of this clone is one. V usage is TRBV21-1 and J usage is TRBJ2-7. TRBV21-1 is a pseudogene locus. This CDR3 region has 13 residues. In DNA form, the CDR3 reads TGTGCCAGCAGCAGGGGGGCCCACCACGAGCAGTACTTC. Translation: CASSRGAHHEQYF.

The CDR3, as DNA: TGTGCCAGTAGTATCCGGACAGGGGGTACTAATGAAAAACTGTTTTTT. Translated: CASSIRTGGTNEKLFF. The genes are TRBV19 and TRBJ1-4, with TRBD1 matching 10 bases. Germline lookup yields CDR1 LNHDA and CDR2 SQIVND (reference sequence). The V gene end was trimmed by 3 bases and the J gene end by 2 bases; junction bases not matched to a gene: 3. CDR3 length: 16 amino acids.

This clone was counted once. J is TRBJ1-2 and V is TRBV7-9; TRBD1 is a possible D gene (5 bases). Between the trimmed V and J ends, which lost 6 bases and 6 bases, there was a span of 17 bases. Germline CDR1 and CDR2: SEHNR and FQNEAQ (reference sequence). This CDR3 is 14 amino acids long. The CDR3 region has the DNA TGTGCCAGCAGTGACAGTGGGGCCGCTGATGGCTACACCTTC. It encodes CASSDSGAADGYTF.

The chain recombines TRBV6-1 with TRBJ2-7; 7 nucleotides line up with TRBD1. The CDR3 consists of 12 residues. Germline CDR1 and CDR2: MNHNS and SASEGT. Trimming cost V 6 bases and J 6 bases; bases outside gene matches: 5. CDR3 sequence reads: CASSWTGPEQYF. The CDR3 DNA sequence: TGTGCCAGCAGCTGGACAGGTCCCGAGCAGTACTTC.

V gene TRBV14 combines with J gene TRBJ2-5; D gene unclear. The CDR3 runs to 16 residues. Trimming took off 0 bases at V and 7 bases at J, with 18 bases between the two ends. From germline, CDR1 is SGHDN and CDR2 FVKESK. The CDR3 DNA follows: TGTGCCAGCAGCCAAGACCGGACCCTCTGGGGTGTGACCCAGTACTTC. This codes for CASSQDRTLWGVTQYF.

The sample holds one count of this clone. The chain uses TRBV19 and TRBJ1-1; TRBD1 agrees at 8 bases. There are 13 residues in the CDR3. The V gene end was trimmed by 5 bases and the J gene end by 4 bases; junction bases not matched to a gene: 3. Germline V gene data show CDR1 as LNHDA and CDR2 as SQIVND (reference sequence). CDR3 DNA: TGTGCCAGTAGTGTAGGACAGGGCACTGAAGCTTTCTTT. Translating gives CASSVGQGTEAFF.